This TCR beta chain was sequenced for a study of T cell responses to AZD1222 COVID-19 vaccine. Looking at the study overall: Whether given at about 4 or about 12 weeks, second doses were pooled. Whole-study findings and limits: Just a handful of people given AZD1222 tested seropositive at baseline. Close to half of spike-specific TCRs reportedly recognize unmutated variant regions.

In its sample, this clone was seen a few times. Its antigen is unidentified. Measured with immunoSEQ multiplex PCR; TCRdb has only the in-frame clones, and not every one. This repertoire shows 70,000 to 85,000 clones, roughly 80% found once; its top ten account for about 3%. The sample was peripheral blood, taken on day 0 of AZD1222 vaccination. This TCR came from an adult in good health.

The CDR3 loop reads CASSATSGRGDREQFF. CDR3 DNA: TGTGCCAGCAGCGCGACTAGCGGGAGGGGGGACCGTGAGCAGTTCTTC. This chain links TRBV9 with TRBJ2-1, with 14 bases matching TRBD2. Germline values: CDR1 SGDLS, CDR2 YYNGEE. The CDR3 is 16 residues long. Trimming removed 3 bases from V and 9 bases from J; junction bases left unmatched: 8.